These T cell receptor beta chains were read from a single sample in a study of blood T cell repertoires in COVID-19. Measured with immunoSEQ multiplex PCR; TCRdb has only the in-frame clones, and not every one. The profile shows roughly 69,000 clones, around nine tenths of them singletons. The sequenced sample consisted of peripheral blood. Receptors originate from a man over 45 with active COVID-19. The CDR3 runs from the conserved cysteine through the conserved F or W. Each record gives: J gene, clone size, V gene, D gene, CDR3 protein, CDR3 DNA. D genes are given only for firm matches. Clone size appears in some rows only: once, few, many, or a class for an expanded clone.

TRBJ2-4	.	TRBV4-2	TRBD1	CASSQKGAGGGNIQYF	TGTGCCAGCAGCCAAAAAGGGGCAGGGGGCGGGAACATTCAGTACTTC
TRBJ2-7	few	TRBV5-1	.	CASSGDKAHYEQYF	TGCGCCAGCAGCGGGGACAAGGCCCATTACGAGCAGTACTTC
TRBJ2-6	.	TRBV20-1	.	CSATPGVVLTF	TGCAGTGCAACCCCAGGGGTAGTCCTGACTTTC
TRBJ2-7	.	TRBV28	.	CASSGGLTRVEQYF	TGTGCCAGCAGTGGAGGGTTAACTAGGGTCGAGCAGTACTTC
TRBJ2-1	.	TRBV6-1	.	CASSEAARGREQFF	TGTGCCAGCAGTGAAGCCGCCAGGGGCCGTGAGCAGTTCTTC
TRBJ1-3	.	TRBV28	.	CASTGSGAAGNTIYF	TGTGCCAGCACCGGGAGTGGGGCGGCAGGAAACACCATATATTTT
TRBJ1-2	.	TRBV19	.	CASQRAWKADYGYTF	TGTGCCAGTCAACGCGCTTGGAAGGCGGACTATGGCTACACCTTC
TRBJ2-7	.	TRBV9	TRBD1	CASSVIGTGSYEQYF	TGTGCCAGCAGCGTCATCGGGACAGGCTCCTACGAGCAGTACTTC
TRBJ2-6	.	TRBV28	.	CASSVYRVAGANVLTF	TGTGCCAGCAGTGTGTACAGGGTCGCTGGGGCCAACGTCCTGACTTTC
TRBJ1-2	.	TRBV27	.	CASSVSYNYGYTF	TGTGCCAGCAGCGTCAGTTATAACTATGGCTACACCTTC
TRBJ1-5	once	TRBV19	.	CASTRQADQPQHF	TGTGCCAGTACACGACAGGCCGATCAGCCCCAGCATTTT
TRBJ2-7	.	TRBV4-1	TRBD2	CASSQGRGGGAYEQYF	TGCGCCAGCAGCCAAGGAAGAGGCGGGGGGGCCTACGAGCAGTACTTC
TRBJ2-5	.	TRBV7-9	.	CASSLDQGETQYF	TGTGCCAGCAGCTTGGACCAGGGAGAGACCCAGTACTTC
TRBJ1-2	.	TRBV28	.	CASSSYGAEGVHGYTF	TGTGCCAGCTCCTCTTATGGGGCGGAGGGCGTACATGGCTACACCTTC
TRBJ2-1	.	TRBV7-9	.	CASSPSGASYNEQFF	TGTGCCAGCAGCCCCTCAGGGGCGTCCTACAATGAGCAGTTCTTC
TRBJ2-1	.	TRBV7-2	.	CASSRGISYNEQFF	TGTGCCAGCAGCCGCGGGATTTCCTACAATGAGCAGTTCTTC
TRBJ2-5	.	TRBV6-5	.	CASRRRQETQYF	TGTGCCAGCAGACGGAGACAAGAGACCCAGTACTTC
TRBJ2-2	.	TRBV27	TRBD1	CASSYLSRTGSTGELFF	TGTGCCAGCAGCTACCTCTCCCGGACAGGGTCCACCGGGGAGCTGTTTTTT
TRBJ2-3	.	TRBV7-9	TRBD2	CASSFRTSGSPDTQYF	TGTGCCAGCAGCTTCCGGACTAGCGGGAGCCCAGATACGCAGTATTTT
TRBJ2-3	.	TRBV5-1	TRBD2	CASSPGLGVTDTQYF	TGCGCCAGCAGCCCGGGACTAGGGGTCACAGATACGCAGTATTTT
TRBJ1-3	.	TRBV4-2	TRBD1	CASGGTGPGNTIYF	TGTGCCAGCGGGGGGACAGGACCTGGAAACACCATATATTTT
TRBJ1-2	.	TRBV9	.	CASSRVFNYGYTF	TGTGCCAGCAGCCGGGTATTTAACTATGGCTACACCTTC
TRBJ1-2	once	TRBV10-1	.	CASIDLDMANYGYTF	TGCGCCAGCATTGACCTGGACATGGCTAACTATGGCTACACCTTC
TRBJ1-1	.	TRBV14	.	CASSRALNTEAFF	TGTGCCAGCAGCCGAGCGTTGAACACTGAAGCTTTCTTT